This TCR beta chain is drawn from a study of blood T cell repertoires in COVID-19. Study background: Acute and convalescent COVID-19 specimens originated in the United States, Italy and Spain. PBMCs, B-cell-depleted T cells, or T cells were the source of the cDNA or gDNA that made up the material.

Those who participated ranged in age from about 18 to 89 years and resided in around 22 US areas. Cohort assignment relied on participant-reported clinical history. Libraries were prepared by immunoSEQ multiplex PCR; TCRdb keeps only in-frame clonotypes and omits some of them. Of some 110,000 clones in the sample, 80% to 85% were seen once. The germline V and J ends were trimmed by 3 bases and 10 bases, with 19 bases remaining between them. This CDR3 is built from 16 residues. Germline CDR1 MDHEN, CDR2 SYDVKM. The rearrangement links TRBV28 to TRBJ1-6; perhaps TRBD1 as D (6 bases). The clonotype comes from a woman in her thirties who had recovered from COVID-19. Sequenced material: PBMCs or T cells enriched from blood (not recorded which). Here the CDR3 reads CASSFWPYRAGSPLHF. The DNA for the CDR3 is TGTGCCAGCAGTTTCTGGCCCTACAGGGCAGGATCACCCCTCCACTTT. Filled out from reference TRBV28 and TRBJ1-6, the complete variable domain reads DVKVTQSSRYLVKRTGEKVFLECVQDMDHENMFWYRQDPGLGLRLIYFSYDVKMKEKGDIPEGYSVSREKKERFSLILESASTNQTSMYLCASSFWPYRAGSPLHFGNGTRLTVT.